This is a list of T cell receptor beta chains from one sample in a study of blood T cell repertoires in COVID-19. Clones were read by immunoSEQ multiplex PCR, and TCRdb kept only the in-frame ones, dropping some. The repertoire has some 250,000 clones, about three quarters of them found once; the top ten carry 3.3%. Sequencing was done on a sample of peripheral blood. These receptors were collected from an elderly woman with acute or convalescent COVID-19. Both conserved end residues are part of each CDR3. The D gene is left open where the match is weak. Clone size is stated in some rows and not others, as once, few, many or a class when expanded.

-,15,TRBV6-5,-,TRBJ2-5,CASSYATAGKETQYF,TGTGCCAGCAGTTACGCGACAGCCGGAAAAGAGACCCAGTACTTC
many,16,TRBV5-1,TRBD1,TRBJ1-4,CASSDDRVGTNEKLFF,TGCGCCAGCAGCGACGACAGGGTGGGCACTAATGAAAAACTGTTTTTT
once,14,TRBV27,-,TRBJ2-7,CASSLMDREYEQYF,TGTGCCAGCAGTTTAATGGACCGGGAATACGAGCAGTACTTC
few,15,TRBV6-1,-,TRBJ1-2,CASSDAATSGYGYTF,TGTGCCAGCAGTGATGCGGCTACCTCGGGCTATGGCTACACCTTC
few,15,TRBV10-3,-,TRBJ1-2,CAISESWSSNYGYTF,TGTGCCATCAGTGAGTCTTGGAGCTCTAACTATGGCTACACCTTC
-,16,TRBV7-9,TRBD1,TRBJ2-2,CASSLRGQGSTGELFF,TGTGCCAGCAGCCTCCGGGGACAGGGATCCACCGGGGAGCTGTTTTTT
-,17,TRBV3-1/TRBV3-2,TRBD1,TRBJ2-3,CASSQDAFEGASGTQYF,TGTGCCAGCAGCCAAGATGCTTTCGAGGGGGCATCTGGTACGCAGTATTTT
-,13,TRBV19,-,TRBJ2-5,CASSTGMWETQYF,TGTGCCAGTAGTACGGGGATGTGGGAGACCCAGTACTTC
-,13,TRBV19,-,TRBJ1-1,CASTGNENTEAFF,TGTGCCAGTACGGGGAATGAGAACACTGAAGCTTTCTTT
-,12,TRBV10-3,TRBD2,TRBJ2-7,CAISDTSDGQYF,TGTGCCATCAGTGATACTAGCGACGGGCAGTACTTC
-,13,TRBV12-3/TRBV12-4,-,TRBJ1-2,CASSLRTEYGYTF,TGTGCCAGCAGTTTACGAACGGAGTATGGCTACACCTTC
-,14,TRBV4-1,TRBD1,TRBJ1-2,CASSQVGQGRGYTF,TGCGCCAGCAGCCAAGTGGGACAGGGGAGGGGCTACACCTTC
-,15,TRBV7-9,-,TRBJ2-3,CASSLSGSHTDTQYF,TGTGCCAGCAGCTTGAGCGGATCACACACAGATACGCAGTATTTT
once,12,TRBV29-1,-,TRBJ2-3,CSARTDTDTQYF,TGCAGCGCCAGGACAGACACAGATACGCAGTATTTT
-,14,TRBV5-1,-,TRBJ1-1,CASSSEPFSTEAFF,TGCGCCAGCAGCTCCGAGCCCTTTTCCACTGAAGCTTTCTTT
-,15,TRBV4-3,-,TRBJ1-3,CASSHLGGPGNTIYF,TGCGCCAGCAGCCATCTAGGAGGCCCGGGAAACACCATATATTTT
-,16,TRBV2,-,TRBJ1-1,CASSVGAPRSGTEAFF,TGTGCCAGCAGTGTGGGGGCCCCTAGGTCGGGCACTGAAGCTTTCTTT
-,15,TRBV6-5,TRBD2,TRBJ2-5,CASSYDSSGRETQYF,TGTGCCAGCAGTTACGATAGTAGCGGGAGGGAGACCCAGTACTTC
few,15,TRBV11-2,-,TRBJ2-6,CASRSSGSGANVLTF,TGTGCCAGCAGATCATCAGGGTCTGGGGCCAACGTCCTGACTTTC
-,14,TRBV5-1,TRBD2,TRBJ2-7,CASSRTSGGDEQYF,TGCGCCAGCAGCCGGACTAGCGGGGGGGACGAGCAGTACTTC
few,14,TRBV19,-,TRBJ1-1,CASSIQGRGTEAFF,TGTGCCAGTAGTATCCAGGGGAGGGGGACTGAAGCTTTCTTT
-,16,TRBV9,-,TRBJ2-3,CASSEAIAWATDTQYF,TGTGCCAGCAGCGAGGCTATAGCGTGGGCTACAGATACGCAGTATTTT
-,13,TRBV2,-,TRBJ2-3,CASRGSGTDTQYF,TGTGCCAGCAGGGGCAGCGGGACAGATACGCAGTATTTT
-,14,TRBV2,-,TRBJ2-2,CASRVGQNTGELFF,TGTGCCAGCAGAGTGGGGCAAAACACCGGGGAGCTGTTTTTT
-,13,TRBV27,TRBD2,TRBJ2-3,CASRAGGVGTQYF,TGTGCCAGCAGGGCGGGGGGGGTCGGTACGCAGTATTTT
once,15,TRBV3-1/TRBV3-2,-,TRBJ1-4,CASSQPGPVGEKLFF,TGTGCCAGCAGCCAACCAGGGCCCGTTGGTGAAAAACTGTTTTTT
-,16,TRBV6-6,-,TRBJ2-2,CASSYSYLSGTGELFF,TGTGCCAGCAGTTACTCTTACTTGTCCGGCACCGGGGAGCTGTTTTTT
-,11,TRBV20-1,TRBD1,TRBJ1-5,CSATDRVDQHF,TGCAGTGCTACGGACAGGGTTGACCAGCATTTT
-,15,TRBV5-1,TRBD1,TRBJ2-7,CASSLEQGASYEQYF,TGCGCCAGCAGCTTGGAGCAGGGGGCGTCCTACGAGCAGTACTTC
-,14,TRBV6-2/TRBV6-3,-,TRBJ2-3,CASSQDYPTDTQYF,TGTGCCAGCAGCCAAGACTATCCCACAGATACGCAGTATTTT
-,12,TRBV3-1/TRBV3-2,-,TRBJ1-5,CASSRGSQPQHF,TGTGCCAGCAGCCGGGGCAGTCAGCCCCAGCATTTT
-,15,TRBV6-6,-,TRBJ1-5,CASSYSGAFNQPQHF,TGTGCCAGCAGTTACTCGGGGGCGTTCAATCAGCCCCAGCATTTT
-,12,TRBV28,-,TRBJ2-1,CASNVGTNEQFF,TGTGCCAGCAACGTAGGGACTAATGAGCAGTTCTTC
-,15,TRBV5-1,TRBD1,TRBJ1-1,CASSPQGQGGTEAFF,TGCGCCAGCAGCCCCCAGGGACAGGGGGGCACTGAAGCTTTCTTT
-,13,TRBV18,-,TRBJ2-7,CASSPQLTYEQYF,TGTGCCAGCTCACCACAACTGACCTACGAGCAGTACTTC
-,14,TRBV30,-,TRBJ2-7,CAWSPRLGAFEQYF,TGTGCCTGGAGCCCAAGGCTGGGCGCCTTCGAGCAGTACTTC
-,20,TRBV5-5,-,TRBJ2-5,CASSLLRQGFTQGYQETQYF,TGTGCCAGCAGCTTGCTTCGGCAGGGGTTCACTCAGGGGTACCAAGAGACCCAGTACTTC
-,16,TRBV3-1/TRBV3-2,-,TRBJ1-3,CASSLTLRGSGNTIYF,TGTGCCAGCAGCCTTACGTTAAGGGGTTCTGGAAACACCATATATTTT
-,11,TRBV30,-,TRBJ2-7,CAWSRSYEQYF,TGTGCCTGGAGTCGCAGCTACGAGCAGTACTTC
-,16,TRBV13,-,TRBJ1-5,CASSLGGGRVNQPQHF,TGTGCCAGCAGCTTAGGTGGAGGGCGTGTCAATCAGCCCCAGCATTTT
-,13,TRBV5-6,TRBD1,TRBJ1-6,CASSSGTDSPLHF,TGTGCCAGCAGCTCCGGGACAGATTCACCCCTCCACTTT
-,16,TRBV7-2,TRBD1,TRBJ1-2,CASSFTGTGGIYGYTF,TGTGCCAGCAGCTTCACCGGGACAGGGGGTATCTATGGCTACACCTTC
-,16,TRBV18,-,TRBJ1-2,CASSLGTYPRRVGYTF,TGTGCCAGCTCACTCGGGACTTATCCCCGGAGGGTTGGCTACACCTTC
-,13,TRBV4-3,-,TRBJ1-1,CASSQENRREAFF,TGCGCCAGCAGCCAAGAGAACAGACGTGAAGCTTTCTTT
once,15,TRBV18,-,TRBJ2-7,CASSPQEGISYEQYF,TGTGCCAGCTCGCCTCAGGAGGGGATCTCCTACGAGCAGTACTTC